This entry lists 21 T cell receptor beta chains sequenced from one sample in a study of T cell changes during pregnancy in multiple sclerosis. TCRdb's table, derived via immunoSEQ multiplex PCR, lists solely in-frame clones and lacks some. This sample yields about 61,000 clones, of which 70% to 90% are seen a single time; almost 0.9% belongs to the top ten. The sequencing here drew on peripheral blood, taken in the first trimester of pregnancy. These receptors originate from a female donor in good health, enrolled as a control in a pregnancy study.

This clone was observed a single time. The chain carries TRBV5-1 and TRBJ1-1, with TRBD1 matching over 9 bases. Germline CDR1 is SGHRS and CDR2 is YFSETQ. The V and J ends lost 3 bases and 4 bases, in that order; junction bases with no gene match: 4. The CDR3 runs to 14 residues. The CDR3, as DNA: TGCGCCAGCAGCTCTGACAGGGGGGGCACTGAAGCTTTCTTT. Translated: CASSSDRGGTEAFF.

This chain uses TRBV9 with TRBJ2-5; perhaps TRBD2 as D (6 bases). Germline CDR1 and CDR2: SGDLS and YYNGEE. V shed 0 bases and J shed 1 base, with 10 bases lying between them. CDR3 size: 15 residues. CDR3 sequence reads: CASSVAGGLQETQYF. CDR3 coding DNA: TGTGCCAGCAGCGTAGCCGGGGGACTCCAAGAGACCCAGTACTTC.

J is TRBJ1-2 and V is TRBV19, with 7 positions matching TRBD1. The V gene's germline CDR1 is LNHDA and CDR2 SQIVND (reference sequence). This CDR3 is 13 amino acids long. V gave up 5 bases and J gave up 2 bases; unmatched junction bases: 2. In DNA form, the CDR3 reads TGTGCCAGTAGTCAGGACAGGAACTATGGCTACACCTTC. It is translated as CASSQDRNYGYTF.

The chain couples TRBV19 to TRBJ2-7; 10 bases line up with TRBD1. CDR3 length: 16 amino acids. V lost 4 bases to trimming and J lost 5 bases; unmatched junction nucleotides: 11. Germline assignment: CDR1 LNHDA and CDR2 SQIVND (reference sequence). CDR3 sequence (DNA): TGTGCCAGTAGTACCCGCCCGACAGGGGGCTATAACGAGCAGTACTTC. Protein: CASSTRPTGGYNEQYF.

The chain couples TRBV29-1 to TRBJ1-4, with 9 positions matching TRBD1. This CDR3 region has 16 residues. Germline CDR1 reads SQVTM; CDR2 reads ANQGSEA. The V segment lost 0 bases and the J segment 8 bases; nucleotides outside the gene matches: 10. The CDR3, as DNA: TGCAGCGTTGAAGATCCATACGGGACAGGGCCCGAAAAACTGTTTTTT. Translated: CSVEDPYGTGPEKLFF.

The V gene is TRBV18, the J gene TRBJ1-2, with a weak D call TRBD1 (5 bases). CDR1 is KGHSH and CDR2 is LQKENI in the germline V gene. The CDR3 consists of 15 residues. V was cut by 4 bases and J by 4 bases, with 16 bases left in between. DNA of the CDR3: TGTGCCAGCTCACGGACACTCGATGGTGGCTATGGCTACACCTTC. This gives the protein CASSRTLDGGYGYTF.

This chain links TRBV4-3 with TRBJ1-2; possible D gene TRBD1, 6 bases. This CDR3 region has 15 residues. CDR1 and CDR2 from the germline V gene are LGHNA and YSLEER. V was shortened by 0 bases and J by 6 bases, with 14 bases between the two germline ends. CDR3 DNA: TGCGCCAGCAGCCAAGATGGGGGGGGCGCACATGGCTACACCTTC. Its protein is CASSQDGGGAHGYTF.

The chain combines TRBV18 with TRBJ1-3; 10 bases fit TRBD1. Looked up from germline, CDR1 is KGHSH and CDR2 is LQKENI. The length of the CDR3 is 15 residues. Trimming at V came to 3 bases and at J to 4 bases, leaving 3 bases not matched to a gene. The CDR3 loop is CASSPGTGVGNTIYF. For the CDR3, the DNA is TGTGCCAGCTCACCCGGGACAGGGGTCGGAAACACCATATATTTT.

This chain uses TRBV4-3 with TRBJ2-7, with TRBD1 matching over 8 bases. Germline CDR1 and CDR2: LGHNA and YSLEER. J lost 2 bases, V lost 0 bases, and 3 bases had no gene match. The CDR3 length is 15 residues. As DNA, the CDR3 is TGCGCCAGCAGCCAAGAGACAGGGGCCCCCTACGAGCAGTACTTC. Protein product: CASSQETGAPYEQYF.

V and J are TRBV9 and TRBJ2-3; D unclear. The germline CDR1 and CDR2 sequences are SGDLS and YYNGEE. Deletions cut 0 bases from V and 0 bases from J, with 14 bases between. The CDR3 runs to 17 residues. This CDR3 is CASSVGTLAASTDTQYF. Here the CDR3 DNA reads TGTGCCAGCAGCGTAGGTACCTTGGCGGCTAGCACAGATACGCAGTATTTT.

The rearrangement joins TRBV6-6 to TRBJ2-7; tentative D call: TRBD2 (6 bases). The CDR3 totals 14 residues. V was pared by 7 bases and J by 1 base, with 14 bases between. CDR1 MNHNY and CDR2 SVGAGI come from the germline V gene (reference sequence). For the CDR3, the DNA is TGTGCCAGCACGAGGCCCGGGGGTTCCTACGAGCAGTACTTC. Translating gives CASTRPGGSYEQYF.

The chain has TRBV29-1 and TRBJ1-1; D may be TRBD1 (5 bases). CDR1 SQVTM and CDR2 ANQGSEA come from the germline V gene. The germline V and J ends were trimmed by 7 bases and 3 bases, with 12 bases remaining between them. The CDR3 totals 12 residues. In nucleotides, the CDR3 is TGCAGCGGGGGATCGGGGGACACTGAAGCTTTCTTT. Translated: CSGGSGDTEAFF. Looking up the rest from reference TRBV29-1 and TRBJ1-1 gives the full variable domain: SAVISQKPSRDICQRGTSLTIQCQVDSQVTMMFWYRQQPGQSLTLIATANQGSEATYESGFVIDKFPISRPNLTFSTLTVSNMSPEDSSIYLCSGGSGDTEAFFGQGTRLTVV.

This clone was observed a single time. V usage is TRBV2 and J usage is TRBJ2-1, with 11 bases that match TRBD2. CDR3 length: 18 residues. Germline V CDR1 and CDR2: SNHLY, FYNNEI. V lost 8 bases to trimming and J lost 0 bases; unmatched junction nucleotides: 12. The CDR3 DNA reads TGTGCCAGCCTCCAGCTAGCGGGGGGTCCGAGCTCCTACAATGAGCAGTTCTTC. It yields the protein CASLQLAGGPSSYNEQFF.

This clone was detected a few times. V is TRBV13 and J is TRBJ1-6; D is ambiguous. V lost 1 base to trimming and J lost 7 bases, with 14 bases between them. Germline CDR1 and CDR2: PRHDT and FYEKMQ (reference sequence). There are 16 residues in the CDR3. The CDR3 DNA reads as TGTGCCAGCAGCTTAGAGCCCCGACCGGGAAATTCACCCCTCCACTTT. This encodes CASSLEPRPGNSPLHF.

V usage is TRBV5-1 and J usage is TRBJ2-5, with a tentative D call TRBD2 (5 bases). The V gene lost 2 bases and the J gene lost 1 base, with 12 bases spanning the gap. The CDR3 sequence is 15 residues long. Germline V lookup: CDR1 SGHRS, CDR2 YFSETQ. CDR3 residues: CASSFQRESQETQYF. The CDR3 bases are TGCGCCAGCAGCTTCCAAAGGGAGTCCCAAGAGACCCAGTACTTC.

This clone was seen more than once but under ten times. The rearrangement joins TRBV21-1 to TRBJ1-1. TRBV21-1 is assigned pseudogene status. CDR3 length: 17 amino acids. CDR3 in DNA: TGTGCCAGCAGCAAAGTAGCCAGACTACTCTTGAACACTGAAGCTTTCTTT. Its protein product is CASSKVARLLLNTEAFF.

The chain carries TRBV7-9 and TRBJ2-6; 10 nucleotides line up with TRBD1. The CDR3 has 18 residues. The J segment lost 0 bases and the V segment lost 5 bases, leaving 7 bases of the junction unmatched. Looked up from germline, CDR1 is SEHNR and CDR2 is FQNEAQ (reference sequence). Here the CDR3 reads CASSVIGDRGSGANVLTF. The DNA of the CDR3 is TGTGCCAGCAGCGTCATTGGGGACAGGGGCTCTGGGGCCAACGTCCTGACTTTC.

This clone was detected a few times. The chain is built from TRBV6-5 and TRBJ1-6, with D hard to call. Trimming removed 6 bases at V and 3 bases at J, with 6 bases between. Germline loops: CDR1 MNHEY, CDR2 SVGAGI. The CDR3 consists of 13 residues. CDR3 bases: TGTGCCAGCAGCCGGGGCTATAATTCACCCCTCCACTTT. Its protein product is CASSRGYNSPLHF.

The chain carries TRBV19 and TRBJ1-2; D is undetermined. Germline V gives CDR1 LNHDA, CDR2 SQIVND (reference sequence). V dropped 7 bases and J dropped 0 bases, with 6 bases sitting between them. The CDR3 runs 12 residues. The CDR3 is CASTPANYGYTF. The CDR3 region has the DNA TGTGCCAGTACCCCGGCTAACTATGGCTACACCTTC.

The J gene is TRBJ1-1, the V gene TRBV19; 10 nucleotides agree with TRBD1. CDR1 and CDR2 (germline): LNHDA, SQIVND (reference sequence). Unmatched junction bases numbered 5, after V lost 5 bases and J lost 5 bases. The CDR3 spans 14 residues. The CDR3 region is CASSEGQGRTEAFF. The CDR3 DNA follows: TGTGCCAGTAGTGAGGGACAGGGGAGGACTGAAGCTTTCTTT.

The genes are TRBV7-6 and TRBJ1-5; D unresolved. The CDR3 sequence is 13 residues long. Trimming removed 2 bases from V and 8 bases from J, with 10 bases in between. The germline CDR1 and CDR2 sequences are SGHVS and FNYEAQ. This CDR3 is CASSLSQVEPQHF. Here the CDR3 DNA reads TGTGCCAGCAGCTTAAGCCAGGTTGAGCCCCAGCATTTT.